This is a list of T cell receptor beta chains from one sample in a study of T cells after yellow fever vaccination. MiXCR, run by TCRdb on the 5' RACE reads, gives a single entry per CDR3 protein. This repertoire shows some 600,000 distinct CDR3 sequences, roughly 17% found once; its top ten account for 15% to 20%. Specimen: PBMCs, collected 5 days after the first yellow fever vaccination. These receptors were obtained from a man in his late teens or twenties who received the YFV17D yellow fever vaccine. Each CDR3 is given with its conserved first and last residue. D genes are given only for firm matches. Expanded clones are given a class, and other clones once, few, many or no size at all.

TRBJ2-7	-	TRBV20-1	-	CSARPTGAYEQYF	TGCAGTGCTAGACCCACAGGAGCCTACGAGCAGTACTTC
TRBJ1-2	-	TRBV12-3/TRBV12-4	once	CASSLAAEYGYTF	TGTGCCAGCAGTTTAGCGGCAGAGTACGGCTACACCTTC
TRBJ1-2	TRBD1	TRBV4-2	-	CASSQNPTGNYGYTF	TGTGCCAGCAGCCAAAATCCGACAGGGAACTATGGCTACACCTTC
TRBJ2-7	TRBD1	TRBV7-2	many	CASSEGQGGVYEQYF	TGTGCCAGCAGCGAAGGACAGGGGGGAGTCTACGAGCAGTACTTC
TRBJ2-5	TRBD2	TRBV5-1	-	CASSLESGGAETQYF	TGCGCCAGCAGCTTGGAGAGCGGGGGGGCGGAGACCCAGTACTTC
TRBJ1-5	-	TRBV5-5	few	CASSSGRENLGVAQHF	TGTGCCAGCAGCTCCGGACGGGAGAATCTGGGGGTGGCCCAGCATTTT
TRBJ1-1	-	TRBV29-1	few	CSVATLLNTEAFF	TGCAGCGTTGCTACTCTATTGAACACTGAAGCTTTCTTT
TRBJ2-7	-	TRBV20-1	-	CSARGRTPYEQYF	TGCAGTGCTAGGGGTAGGACACCCTACGAGCAGTACTTC
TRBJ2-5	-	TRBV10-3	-	CAISPGTQETQYF	TGTGCCATCAGTCCCGGGACCCAAGAGACCCAGTACTTC
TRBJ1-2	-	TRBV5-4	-	CASKEGLTNYGYTF	TGTGCCAGCAAAGAGGGACTGACTAACTATGGCTACACCTTC
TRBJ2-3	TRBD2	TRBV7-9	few	CASSSPRGSTDTQYF	TGTGCCAGCAGCTCCCCGCGGGGGAGCACAGATACGCAGTATTTT
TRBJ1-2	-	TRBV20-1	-	CSASEPVFGYTF	TGCAGTGCTAGTGAGCCAGTCTTTGGCTACACCTTC
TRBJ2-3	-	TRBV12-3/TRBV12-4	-	CPSSRDGGTDTQYF	TGTCCCAGCAGTAGGGACGGCGGCACAGATACGCAGTATTTT
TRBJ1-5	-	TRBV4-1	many	CASSQGGAQPQHF	TGCGCCAGCAGCCAAGGGGGTGCTCAGCCCCAGCATTTT
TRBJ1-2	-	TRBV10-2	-	CASSEGTVANYGYTF	TGCGCCAGCAGCGAAGGGACGGTAGCTAACTATGGCTACACCTTC
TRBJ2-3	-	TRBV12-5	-	CTSGLGGRRSTDTQYF	TGTACTAGTGGTTTGGGCGGCCGTCGGAGCACAGATACGCAGTATTTT
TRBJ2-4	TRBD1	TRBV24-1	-	CATFDRVGHKNIQYF	TGTGCCACCTTTGACAGGGTAGGGCACAAAAACATTCAGTACTTC
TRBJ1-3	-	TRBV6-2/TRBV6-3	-	CASSFSTVDDNSGNTIYF	TGTGCCAGCAGTTTTTCGACAGTCGACGACAACTCTGGAAACACCATATATTTT
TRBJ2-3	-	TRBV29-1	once	CSVPGLNTDTQYF	TGCAGCGTTCCCGGACTCAACACAGATACGCAGTATTTT
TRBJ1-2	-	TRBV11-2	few	CASSFNSPATDSLYGYTF	TGTGCCAGCAGCTTTAACTCCCCAGCAACAGACTCCTTATATGGCTACACCTTC
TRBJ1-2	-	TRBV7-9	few	CASSSSPDTTNYGYTF	TGTGCCAGCAGCTCTTCCCCGGACACAACTAACTATGGCTACACCTTC
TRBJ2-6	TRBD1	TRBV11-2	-	CASSVVGTGGVGANVLTF	TGTGCCAGCAGCGTAGTAGGGACAGGGGGCGTTGGGGCCAACGTCCTGACTTTC
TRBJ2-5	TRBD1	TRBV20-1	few	CSATGQGMSQETQYF	TGCAGTGCCACCGGACAGGGAATGTCCCAAGAGACCCAGTACTTC
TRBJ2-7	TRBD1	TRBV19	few	CASSETGSAYEQYF	TGTGCCAGCTCGGAGACAGGGTCAGCCTACGAGCAGTACTTC
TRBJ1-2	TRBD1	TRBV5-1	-	CASSGGQVYGYTF	TGCGCCAGCAGCGGTGGACAGGTCTATGGCTACACCTTC
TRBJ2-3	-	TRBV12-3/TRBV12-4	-	CASSFGQGTDADTQYF	TGTGCCAGCAGTTTTGGCCAGGGGACTGACGCAGATACGCAGTATTTT
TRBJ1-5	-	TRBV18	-	CASSPQPGRNNQPQHF	TGTGCCAGCTCGCCCCAACCGGGACGGAACAATCAGCCCCAGCATTTT
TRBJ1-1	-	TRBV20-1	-	CSARSGVDEAFF	TGCAGTGCTAGATCCGGGGTCGATGAAGCTTTCTTT